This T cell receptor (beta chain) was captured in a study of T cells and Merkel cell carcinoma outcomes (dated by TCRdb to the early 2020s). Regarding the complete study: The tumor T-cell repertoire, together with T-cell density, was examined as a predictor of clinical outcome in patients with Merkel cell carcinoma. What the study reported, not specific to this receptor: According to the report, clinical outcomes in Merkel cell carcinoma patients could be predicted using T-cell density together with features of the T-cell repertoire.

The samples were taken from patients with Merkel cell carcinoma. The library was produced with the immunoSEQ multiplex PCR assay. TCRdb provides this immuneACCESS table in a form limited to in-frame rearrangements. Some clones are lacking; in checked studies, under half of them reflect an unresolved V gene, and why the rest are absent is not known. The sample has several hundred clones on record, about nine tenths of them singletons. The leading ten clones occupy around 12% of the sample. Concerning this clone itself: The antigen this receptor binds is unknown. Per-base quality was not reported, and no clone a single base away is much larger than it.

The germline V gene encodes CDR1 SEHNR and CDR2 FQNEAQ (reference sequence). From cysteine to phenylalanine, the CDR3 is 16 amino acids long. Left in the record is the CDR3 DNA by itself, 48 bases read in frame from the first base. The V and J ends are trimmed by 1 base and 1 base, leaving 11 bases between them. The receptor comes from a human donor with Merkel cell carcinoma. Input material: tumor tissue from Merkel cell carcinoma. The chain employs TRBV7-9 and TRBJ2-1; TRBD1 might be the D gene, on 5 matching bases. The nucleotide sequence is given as TGTGCCAGCAGCTTAGGGGGCCGCGGATCCTACAATGAGCAGTTCTTC. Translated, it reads CASSLGGRGSYNEQFF.